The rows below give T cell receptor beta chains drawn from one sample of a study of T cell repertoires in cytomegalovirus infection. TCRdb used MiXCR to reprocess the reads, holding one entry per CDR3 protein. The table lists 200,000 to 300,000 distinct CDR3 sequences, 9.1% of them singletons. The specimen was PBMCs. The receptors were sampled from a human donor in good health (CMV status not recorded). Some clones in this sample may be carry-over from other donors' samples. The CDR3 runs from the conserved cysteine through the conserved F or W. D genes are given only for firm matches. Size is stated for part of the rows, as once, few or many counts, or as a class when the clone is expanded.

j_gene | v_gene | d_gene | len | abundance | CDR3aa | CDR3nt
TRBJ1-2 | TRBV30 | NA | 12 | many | CAWSAINYGYTF | TGTGCCTGGAGTGCCATTAACTATGGCTACACCTTC
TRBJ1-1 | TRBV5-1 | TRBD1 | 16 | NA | CASSLVGGRMNTEAFF | TGCGCCAGCAGCTTGGTAGGGGGCAGGATGAACACTGAAGCTTTCTTT
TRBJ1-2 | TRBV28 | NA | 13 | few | CASSPGFFYGYTF | TGTGCCAGCAGCCCAGGGTTTTTCTATGGCTACACCTTC
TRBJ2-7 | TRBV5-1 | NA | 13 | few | CASSFTGSHEQYF | TGCGCCAGCAGCTTTACAGGGTCCCACGAGCAGTACTTC
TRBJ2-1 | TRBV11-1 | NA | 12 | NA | CASSSRANEQFF | TGTGCCAGCAGCAGCAGGGCCAATGAGCAGTTCTTC
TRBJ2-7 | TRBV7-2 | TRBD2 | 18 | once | CASSLVEVGLAGTYEQYF | TGTGCCAGCAGCTTAGTTGAGGTCGGACTAGCGGGTACCTACGAGCAGTACTTC
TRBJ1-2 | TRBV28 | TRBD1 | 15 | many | CASSSRDRLNYGYTF | TGTGCCAGCAGTTCCCGGGACAGGCTTAACTATGGCTACACCTTC
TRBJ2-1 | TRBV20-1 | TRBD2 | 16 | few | CSASPMGAGVGNEQFF | TGCAGTGCTAGCCCGATGGGTGCGGGAGTAGGAAATGAGCAGTTCTTC
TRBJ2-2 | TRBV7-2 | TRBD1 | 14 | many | CASSVDRAAGELFF | TGTGCCAGCAGCGTCGACAGGGCGGCCGGGGAGCTGTTTTTT
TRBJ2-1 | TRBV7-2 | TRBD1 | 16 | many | CASSLEGAPSYNEQFF | TGTGCCAGCAGCTTAGAGGGGGCCCCCTCCTACAATGAGCAGTTCTTC